This TCR beta chain was observed in a study of T-cell memory formation after mild COVID-19. Study-level findings and limits: The second-wave clones peaking on day 37 were not confirmed as SARS-CoV-2-specific.

The V and J ends lost 2 bases and 2 bases respectively, with 6 bases between them. The CDR3 length is 13 residues. This clonotype was observed many times. What it binds is not known. TCRdb processed the 5' RACE reads anew with MiXCR; each CDR3 protein has one entry. The sample has fewer than 50,000 distinct CDR3 sequences, about 6.3% seen once. The sequence was collected from an adult who had mild COVID-19 (a few samples of this study predate the infection). Cell type and time point are not known. The chain couples TRBV12-3 or TRBV12-4 to TRBJ1-2; D uncertain. The sample was PBMCs or a T cell subset sorted from them (not recorded which). As DNA, the CDR3 is TGTGCCAGCAGTTTAAGGGAGAACTATGGCTACACCTTC. It specifies CASSLRENYGYTF.